This TCR beta chain was captured in a study of blood T cell repertoires in COVID-19. Whole-study context: In each case, the material was cDNA or gDNA derived from T cells, B-cell-depleted T cells, or PBMCs.

Per the authors' pipeline: Reference gene primer amplification in the assay estimated nucleated cell counts. Measured with immunoSEQ multiplex PCR; TCRdb has only the in-frame clones, and not every one. V and J calls and clone size are as listed in that table; D and trimming were resolved from the DNA. The sample yields 50,000 or so clones, under 90% seen once. The CDR3 spans 13 residues. Germline-derived CDR1 and CDR2 are MDHEN and SYDVKM. The ends lost 7 bases at V and 3 bases at J; junction bases unmatched: 5. Sequencing used peripheral blood. This clonotype was sampled from a man aged 50 to 59 with acute or convalescent COVID-19. The genes are TRBV28 and TRBJ1-2; TRBD1 agrees at 7 bases. The CDR3 DNA follows: TGTGCCAGCACGTCAGGGGGACACTATGGCTACACCTTC. The encoded protein is CASTSGGHYGYTF.